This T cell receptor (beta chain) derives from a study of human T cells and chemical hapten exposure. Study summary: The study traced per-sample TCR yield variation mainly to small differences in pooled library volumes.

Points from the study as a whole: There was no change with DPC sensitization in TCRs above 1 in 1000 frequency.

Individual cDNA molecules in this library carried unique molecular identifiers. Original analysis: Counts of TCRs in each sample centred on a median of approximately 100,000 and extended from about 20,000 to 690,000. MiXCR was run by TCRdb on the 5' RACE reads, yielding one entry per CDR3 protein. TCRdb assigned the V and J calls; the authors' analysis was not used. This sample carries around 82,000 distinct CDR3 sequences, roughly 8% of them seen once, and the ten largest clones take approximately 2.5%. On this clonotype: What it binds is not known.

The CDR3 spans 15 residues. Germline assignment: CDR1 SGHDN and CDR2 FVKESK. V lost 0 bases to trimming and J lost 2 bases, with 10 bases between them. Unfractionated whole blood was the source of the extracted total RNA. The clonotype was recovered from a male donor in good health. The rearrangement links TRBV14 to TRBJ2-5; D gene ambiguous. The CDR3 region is CASSQDLNRQETQYF. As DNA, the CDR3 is TGTGCCAGCAGCCAAGATCTTAACAGACAAGAGACCCAGTACTTC.